This is a list of T cell receptor beta chains from one sample in a study of tumor-infiltrating lymphocytes in primary liver carcinoma. Each CDR3 protein gets one entry after TCRdb re-called the multiplex PCR reads with MiXCR. The data show around 330,000 distinct CDR3 sequences, 65% seen once. The sequenced material came from peripheral blood. Receptors were obtained from a man between 35 and 55 years old with primary liver carcinoma and hepatitis B virus infection. Each CDR3 is given with its conserved first and last residue. A D gene is named only where the DNA matches it firmly. Clone size, where shown, is once, few, many, or a class for clones that have expanded.

clone_size	cdr3_length	d_call	v_call	j_call	cdr3_aa	cdr3_nt
once	15	TRBD2	TRBV6-2/TRBV6-3	TRBJ2-1	CDSRPSGEAYNEQFF	TGTGACAGCAGACCTAGCGGGGAGGCCTACAATGAGCAGTTCTTC
NA	16	NA	TRBV5-5	TRBJ1-2	CASSLRTEGDRGGYTF	TGTGCCAGTAGCTTACGGACAGAAGGGGATCGGGGTGGCTACACCTTC
NA	16	TRBD2	TRBV5-4	TRBJ2-1	CASSSRSSGDHNEQFF	TGTGCCAGCAGCTCCCGATCTAGCGGGGACCACAATGAGCAGTTCTTC
once	15	NA	TRBV11-1	TRBJ2-1	CASSSLAGGDNGQFF	TGTGCCAGCAGCTCCCTCGCTGGAGGCGACAATGGGCAGTTCTTC
many	13	NA	TRBV28	TRBJ2-5	CASKRTSAETQYF	TGTGCCAGCAAACGAACTAGTGCGGAGACCCAGTACTTC
few	14	NA	TRBV11-2	TRBJ2-7	CASSSLAANYEQYF	TGTGCCAGCAGCTCCTTAGCGGCGAACTACGAGCAGTACTTC
few	17	TRBD1	TRBV28	TRBJ1-5	CASSLSIGQGLNQPQHF	TGTGCCAGCAGTTTAAGTATTGGACAGGGGCTGAATCAGCCCCAGCATTTT
NA	17	TRBD2	TRBV20-1	TRBJ2-5	CSAPPRGLAGGWETQYF	TGCAGTGCCCCCCCCAGAGGACTAGCGGGAGGCTGGGAGACCCAGTACTTC
NA	14	TRBD2	TRBV12-3/TRBV12-4	TRBJ2-1	CASLSSGGAGEQFF	TGTGCCAGTCTCTCTAGCGGAGGGGCGGGGGAGCAGTTCTTC
many	11	TRBD1	TRBV29-1	TRBJ1-1	CSVGAGRGAFF	TGCAGCGTTGGTGCTGGCAGGGGGGCTTTCTTT
NA	14	NA	TRBV11-2	TRBJ2-7	CASSLITRRYEQYF	TGTGCCAGCAGCTTAATCACGCGGAGGTACGAGCAGTATTTC
many	13	NA	TRBV6-1	TRBJ2-2	CASSGINTGELFF	TGTGCCAGCAGTGGAATTAACACCGGGGAGCTGTTTTTT
few	15	NA	TRBV21-1	TRBJ1-5	CASSQGDSDNQPQHF	TGTGCCAGCAGTCAGGGGGACAGTGACAATCAGCCCCAGCATTTT
NA	16	TRBD2	TRBV4-2	TRBJ2-1	CASSPYKTSGYNEHFF	TGTGCCAGCAGCCCCTATAAGACTAGCGGCTACAATGAGCATTTCTTC
few	16	NA	TRBV30	TRBJ2-3	CAWSVLGDLSTDTQYF	TGTGCCTGGAGTGTATTAGGGGACTTGAGCACAGATACGCAGTATTTT
NA	15	TRBD2	TRBV5-4	TRBJ2-3	CASSPGTSPTDTQYF	TGTGCCAGCAGCCCCGGGACTAGCCCCACAGATACGCAGTATTTT
NA	17	NA	TRBV12-3/TRBV12-4	TRBJ2-5	CASSTQAGSGDQETQYF	TGTGCCAGCAGCACCCAGGCTGGGTCGGGAGACCAAGAGACCCAGTACTTC
NA	14	NA	TRBV9	TRBJ2-1	CASSAYGTYNEQFF	TGTGCCAGCAGCGCCTACGGGACCTACAATGAGCAGTTCTTC
NA	18	TRBD1	TRBV5-6	TRBJ2-6	CASSLTRTGKAGVNVLTF	TGTGCCAGCAGCTTGACCCGGACAGGGAAGGCTGGGGTCAACGTCCTGACTTTC
few	17	TRBD2	TRBV5-4	TRBJ2-2	CASSPPGAASGTGELFF	TGTGCCAGCAGCCCCCCGGGAGCGGCTAGCGGAACCGGGGAGCTGTTTTTT
NA	15	NA	TRBV4-3	TRBJ2-3	CASSQGFGLTDTQYF	TGCGCCAGTAGCCAGGGGTTTGGACTCACAGATACGCAGTATTTT
NA	14	TRBD1	TRBV25-1	TRBJ2-4	CASSSRQGLNIQYF	TGTGCCAGCAGTTCTAGACAGGGTTTGAACATTCAGTACTTC
NA	15	NA	TRBV10-3	TRBJ2-4	CAISPGAGAENTQYF	TGTGCCATCAGTCCAGGGGCAGGAGCTGAAAACACTCAGTACTTC
few	16	NA	TRBV10-3	TRBJ2-7	CAISPEGAGRGYEQYF	TGTGCCATCAGTCCCGAGGGGGCAGGGCGGGGGTACGAGCAGTACTTC
NA	15	NA	TRBV5-1	TRBJ2-2	CASSLAAGPVEELFF	TGCGCCAGCAGCTTGGCGGCAGGGCCCGTCGAGGAGCTGTTTTTT
NA	14	NA	TRBV10-3	TRBJ1-2	CAITRDNPNYGFTF	TGTGCCATCACTAGGGACAACCCTAACTATGGCTTCACCTTC
many	13	NA	TRBV5-1	TRBJ1-1	CASSLVINTEAFF	TGCGCCAGCAGCTTGGTAATAAACACTGAAGCTTTCTTT